Reported below is one T cell receptor (beta chain). This table comes from immunoSEQ multiplex PCR, and its TCRdb copy is limited to in-frame clones, with some not included. The repertoire holds under 500,000 clones, with roughly nine tenths as singletons. The data were obtained in a study of blood T cell repertoires in COVID-19. Study-level background: Specimens from acute and convalescent COVID-19 originated in the United States, Italy and Spain. PBMCs, B-cell-depleted T cells, or T cells provided the cDNA or gDNA that made up the material.

Individuals aged about 18 to 89 years were recruited from 24 US areas. The CDR3 length is 14 residues. Germline V gene sequence: CDR1 SGHKS, CDR2 YYEKEE (reference sequence). With 5 bases removed from V and 3 bases from J, the gap between germline ends came to 15 bases. The sample taken for sequencing was PBMCs or T cells enriched from blood (not recorded which). The V and J genes are TRBV5-5 and TRBJ2-7; D may be TRBD1 (5 bases). This receptor was obtained from a young woman with acute COVID-19. CDR3 bases: TGTGCCAGCAGTTTAGGACACGCCGACTACGAGCAGTACTTC. Protein product: CASSLGHADYEQYF.